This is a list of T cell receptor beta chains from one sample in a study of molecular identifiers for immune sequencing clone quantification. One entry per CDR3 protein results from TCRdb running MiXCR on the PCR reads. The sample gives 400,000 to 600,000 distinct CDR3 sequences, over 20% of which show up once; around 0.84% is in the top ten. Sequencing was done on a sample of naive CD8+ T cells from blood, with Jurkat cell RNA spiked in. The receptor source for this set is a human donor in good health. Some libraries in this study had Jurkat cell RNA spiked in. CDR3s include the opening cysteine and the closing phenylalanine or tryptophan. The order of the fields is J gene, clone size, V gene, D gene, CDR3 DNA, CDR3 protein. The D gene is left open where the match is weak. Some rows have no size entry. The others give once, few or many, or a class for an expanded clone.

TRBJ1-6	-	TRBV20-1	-	TGCAGTGCTAACCCCCCCGGACTGGGAGATTCACCCCTCCACTTT	CSANPPGLGDSPLHF
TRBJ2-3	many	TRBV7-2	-	TGTGCCAGCAGCGAAAGGAGCGGGAGCACAGATACGCAGTATTTT	CASSERSGSTDTQYF
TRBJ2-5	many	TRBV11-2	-	TGTGCCAGCAGCCAGTTTGGGGCGGAAACAGAGACCCAGTACTTC	CASSQFGAETETQYF
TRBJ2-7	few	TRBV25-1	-	TGTGCCAGCACCTTGGTACGATGGGGCGTCTCCAACGAGCAGTACTTC	CASTLVRWGVSNEQYF
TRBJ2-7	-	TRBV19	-	TGTGCCAGTAGTGCGACGACAGATCTATACTCCTACGAGCAGTACTTC	CASSATTDLYSYEQYF
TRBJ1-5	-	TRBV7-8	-	TGTGCCAGCAGCACCAGCAGGGGCGGAGGTCAGCCCCAGCATTTT	CASSTSRGGGQPQHF
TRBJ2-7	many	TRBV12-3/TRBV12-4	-	TGTGCCAGCAGTGGGGGTTGGGAGCAGTACTTC	CASSGGWEQYF
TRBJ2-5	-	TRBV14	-	TGTGCCAGCAGCCCGTACGGGGGACGCCGGGAGACCCAGTACTTC	CASSPYGGRRETQYF
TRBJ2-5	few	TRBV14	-	TGTGCCAGCAACCAAGTCTACAGTCCGGAGACCCAGTACTTC	CASNQVYSPETQYF
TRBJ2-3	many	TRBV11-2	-	TGTGCCAGCCAATTCACAGATACGCAGTATTTT	CASQFTDTQYF
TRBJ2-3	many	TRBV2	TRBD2	TGTGCCAGCAGGGAAACTAGCGACTCCACAGATACGCAGTATTTT	CASRETSDSTDTQYF
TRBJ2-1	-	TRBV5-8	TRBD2	TGTGCCAGCACCGCGAGCGGGAACTGGTACAATGAGCAGTTCTTC	CASTASGNWYNEQFF
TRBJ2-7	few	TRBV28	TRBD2	TGTGCCAGCAGGCGAACGCCCCGGGCTAGCGGCTTGACCTACGAGCAGTACTTC	CASRRTPRASGLTYEQYF
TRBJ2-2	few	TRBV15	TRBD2	TGTGCCACCAGCAGAGGTCTAGCGGGGGTCACCGGGGAGCTGTTTTTT	CATSRGLAGVTGELFF
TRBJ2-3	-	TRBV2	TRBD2	TGTGCCAGCACCCTTAGCGGGAGCCTTGGAGATACGCAGTATTTT	CASTLSGSLGDTQYF
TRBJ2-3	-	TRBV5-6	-	TGTGCCAGCAGCTTGGGGGGGGCAAGCGGCACAGATACGCAGTATTTT	CASSLGGASGTDTQYF
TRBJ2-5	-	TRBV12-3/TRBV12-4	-	TGTGCCAGCAGTTTTATGGGGGCCCAAGAGACCCAGTACTTC	CASSFMGAQETQYF
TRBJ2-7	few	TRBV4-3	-	TGCGCCAGCAGCCAAGGTAGCAGGGGGACTACCTACGAGCAGTACTTC	CASSQGSRGTTYEQYF
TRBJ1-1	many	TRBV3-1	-	TGTGCCAGCACGATAGGCGGACCGAACACTGAAGCTTTCTTT	CASTIGGPNTEAFF
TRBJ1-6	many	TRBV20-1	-	TGCAGTGCTAGAGCGGGGGGACCGGATTCACCCCTCCACTTT	CSARAGGPDSPLHF
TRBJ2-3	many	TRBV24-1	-	TGTGCCACCAGTGTACGTACTAGCACAGATACGCAGTATTTT	CATSVRTSTDTQYF
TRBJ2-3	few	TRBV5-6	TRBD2	TGTGCCAGCAGCCTTGCTAGCGGGGGGTTAGATACGCAGTATTTT	CASSLASGGLDTQYF
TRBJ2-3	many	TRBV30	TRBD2	TGTGCCTGGAGTGATACTAGCGGGAGTGCGCAGTATTTT	CAWSDTSGSAQYF
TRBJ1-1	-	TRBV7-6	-	TGTGCCAGCAGCCATTTCGGTCTTGAAGCTTTCTTT	CASSHFGLEAFF
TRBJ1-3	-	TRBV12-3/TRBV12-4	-	TGTGCCAGCATCCTGGGACGCCCTCAACGTGGAAACACCATATATTTT	CASILGRPQRGNTIYF